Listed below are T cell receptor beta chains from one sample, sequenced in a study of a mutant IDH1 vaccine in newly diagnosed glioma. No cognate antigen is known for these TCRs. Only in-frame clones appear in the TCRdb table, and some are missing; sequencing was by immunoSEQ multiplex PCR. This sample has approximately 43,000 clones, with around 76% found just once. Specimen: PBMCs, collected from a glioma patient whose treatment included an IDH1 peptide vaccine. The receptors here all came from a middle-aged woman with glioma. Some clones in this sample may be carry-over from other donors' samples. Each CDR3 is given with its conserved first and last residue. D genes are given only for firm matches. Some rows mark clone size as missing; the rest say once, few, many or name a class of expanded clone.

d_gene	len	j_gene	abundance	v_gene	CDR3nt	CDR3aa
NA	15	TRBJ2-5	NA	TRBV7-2	TGTGCCAGCAGCCGTGGAGGGGGGGGGCAAGAGACCCAGTACTTC	CASSRGGGGQETQYF
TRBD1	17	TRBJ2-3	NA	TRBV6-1	TGTGCCAGCAGTGGGGGACAGGGAGGGGGTAGAGGAGATACGCAGTATTTT	CASSGGQGGGRGDTQYF
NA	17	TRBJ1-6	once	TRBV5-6	TGTGCCAGCAGCTCCAGTAAACTTACGGGTTATAATTCACCCCTCCACTTT	CASSSSKLTGYNSPLHF
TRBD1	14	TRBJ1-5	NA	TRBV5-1	TGCGCCAGCAGCCCGGGACAGCTTAATCAGCCCCAGCATTTT	CASSPGQLNQPQHF
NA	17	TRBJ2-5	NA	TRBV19	TGTGCCAGTAGTATAGATACTGCCCGGACGGGAGCGGAGACCCAGTACTTC	CASSIDTARTGAETQYF
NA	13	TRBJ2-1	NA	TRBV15	TGTGCCACCGCGGCTGGAGGCTCTAATGAGCAGTTCTTC	CATAAGGSNEQFF
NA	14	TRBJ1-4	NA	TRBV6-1	TGTGCCAGCAGGACTGACTTGGAGAATGAAAAACTGTTTTTT	CASRTDLENEKLFF
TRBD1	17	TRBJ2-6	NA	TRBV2	TGTGCCAGCAGTGGACAGGGGGTCAGAAGTGGGGCCAACGTCCTGACTTTC	CASSGQGVRSGANVLTF
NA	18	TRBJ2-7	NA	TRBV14	TGTGCCAGCAGCCAAATAAGCGTCGGATCATGGGGAAATTACGAGCAGTACTTC	CASSQISVGSWGNYEQYF
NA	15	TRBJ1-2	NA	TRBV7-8	TGTGCCAGCAGCCCCAATCCACCACCAGGGGCGCGCTACACCTTC	CASSPNPPPGARYTF